Below, 32 T cell receptor beta chains from the same sample are listed, as sequenced in a study of vaccination effects on CD4 cells after COVID-19. Sequencing used immunoSEQ multiplex PCR; TCRdb keeps in-frame clones, though not all of them. The sample contains tens of thousands of clones, 73% of which appear only once. Expansion with viral peptide pools was applied to antigen-specific CD4+ T cells by the ViraFEST assay prior to sequencing. Following 10 days of culture, CD4+ T cells were isolated. The person was diagnosed with PCR-confirmed SARS-CoV-2 infection between March and December 2020. These TCRs' antigens remain unknown. The sample was CD4+ T cells from PBMCs cultured with a peptide pool, taken before COVID-19 vaccination. The source of these receptors is a human donor who had a prior SARS-CoV-2 infection.

The count of this clone is one. V gene TRBV30 combines with J gene TRBJ2-1; D gene uncertain. Germline loops: CDR1 GTSNPN, CDR2 SVGIG (reference sequence). The CDR3 is 17 amino acids. The germline V and J ends were trimmed by 3 bases and 1 base, with 19 bases remaining between them. The CDR3 DNA sequence: TGTGCCTGGAGACCTACCCAAGGGCTACTATCCTACAATGAGCAGTTCTTC. As protein: CAWRPTQGLLSYNEQFF.

V is TRBV29-1 and J is TRBJ2-1; 7 positions match TRBD1. CDR1 is SQVTM and CDR2 is ANQGSEA in the germline V gene. The CDR3 has 14 amino acids. V was clipped by 7 bases and J by 2 bases; unmatched bases: 8. DNA for the CDR3: TGCAGCGGCACCGTGGGACAGACCTACAATGAGCAGTTCTTC. The encoded protein is CSGTVGQTYNEQFF.

This chain connects TRBV25-1 to TRBJ2-3; a weak D match, TRBD1 (5 bases). CDR1 and CDR2 from the germline V gene are MGHDK and SYGVNS. V was trimmed by 5 bases and J by 4 bases, leaving 16 bases between them. There are 15 residues in the CDR3. CDR3 sequence reads: CASSPAGPVADTQYF. The DNA for the CDR3 is TGTGCCAGCAGTCCTGCAGGGCCGGTGGCAGATACGCAGTATTTT.

J is TRBJ2-1 and V is TRBV7-2; TRBD2 matches at 8 bases. CDR1 and CDR2 from the germline V gene are SGHTA and FQGNSA. This CDR3 contains 15 residues. After removal of 5 bases from V and 9 bases from J, the junction contained 12 bases not matched to a gene. The CDR3 reads CASSAGLVVYGEQFF. CDR3 coding DNA: TGTGCCAGCAGCGCGGGACTAGTGGTCTACGGTGAGCAGTTCTTC. The entire variable domain, with the rest obtained from reference TRBV7-2 and TRBJ2-1, is as follows: GAGVSQSPSNKVTEKGKDVELRCDPISGHTALYWYRQSLGQGLEFLIYFQGNSAPDKSGLPSDRFSAERTGGSVSTLTIQRTQQEDSAVYLCASSAGLVVYGEQFFGPGTRLTVL.

A few counts support this clone. V and J are TRBV3-1 (or the pseudogene TRBV3-2) and TRBJ1-2; possible D gene TRBD1, 6 bases. Germline V gives CDR1 LGHDT, CDR2 YNNKEL (reference sequence). The CDR3 is 12 amino acids. V was shortened by 5 bases and J by 5 bases, with 9 bases between the two germline ends. CDR3 sequence: CASSNREYGYTF. CDR3 sequence (DNA): TGTGCCAGCAGCAACAGGGAATATGGCTACACCTTC.

This clone was observed a handful of times. This sequence joins TRBV7-9 and TRBJ2-2, with a tentative D call TRBD2 (6 bases). The length of the CDR3 is 14 residues. The germline gives CDR1 SEHNR, CDR2 FQNEAQ (reference sequence). V lost 4 bases and J lost 11, with 17 bases in between. The CDR3 coding sequence is TGTGCCAGCAGCTCAGCGGGCCTCCAGCCCGAGCTGTTTTTT. This codes for CASSSAGLQPELFF.

The chain joins TRBV11-3 to TRBJ2-3, with D hard to call. The CDR3 is 13 residues long. Per germline, CDR1 SGHNT and CDR2 YENEEA. V was pared by 3 bases and J by 4 bases, with 8 bases between. The CDR3, as DNA: TGTGCCAGCAGCTTTTGGCAGGCAGATACGCAGTATTTT. It specifies CASSFWQADTQYF.

The J gene is TRBJ2-2, the V gene TRBV6-5, with a weak D call TRBD1 (8 bases). The CDR3 runs 15 residues. Germline CDR1 reads MNHEY; CDR2 reads SVGAGI. Trimming took 2 bases from V and 7 from J, leaving 14 bases between them. This CDR3 reads CASSYLDREGGELFF. In nucleotides, the CDR3 is TGTGCCAGCAGTTACCTGGACAGGGAGGGCGGGGAGCTGTTTTTT.

J is TRBJ2-6 and V is TRBV21-1; the DNA was not used to check the table's D call, TRBD1. TRBV21-1 is marked as a pseudogene. This CDR3 region has 16 residues. The DNA of the CDR3 is TGTGCCAGCCTGGGGGGGGACAGGGCCGGGGCCAACGTCCTGACTTTC. It codes for CASLGGDRAGANVLTF.

This clone was seen a handful of times. V is TRBV2 and J is TRBJ2-7; 11 bases map to TRBD2. Germline V gives CDR1 SNHLY, CDR2 FYNNEI. The V segment lost 5 bases and the J segment 2 bases; nucleotides outside the gene matches: 11. The CDR3 has 17 amino acids. CDR3 in amino acids: CASSPLILAGVAYEQYF. CDR3 DNA sequence: TGTGCCAGCAGTCCCTTAATACTAGCGGGGGTAGCCTACGAGCAGTACTTC.

This rearrangement joins TRBV4-3 to TRBJ2-5; D gene uncertain. CDR1 and CDR2 (germline): LGHNA, YSLEER. CDR3 length: 14 residues. Trimming removed 0 bases at V and 0 bases at J, with 5 bases between. Written as DNA, the CDR3 is TGCGCCAGCAGCCAAGACAGGTACCAAGAGACCCAGTACTTC. Translating gives CASSQDRYQETQYF.

V is TRBV7-2 and J is TRBJ2-7, with 8 bases aligning to TRBD2. The CDR3 totals 17 residues. J was trimmed by 1 base and V by 1 base; bases with no gene match: 9. Looked up from germline, CDR1 is SGHTA and CDR2 is FQGNSA. CDR3 residues: CASSLDRLAGGSYEQYF. CDR3 bases: TGTGCCAGCAGCTTAGACAGGTTGGCGGGGGGATCCTACGAGCAGTACTTC. Based on the CDR3 plus reference TRBV7-2 and TRBJ2-7, the full variable domain is GAGVSQSPSNKVTEKGKDVELRCDPISGHTALYWYRQSLGQGLEFLIYFQGNSAPDKSGLPSDRFSAERTGGSVSTLTIQRTQQEDSAVYLCASSLDRLAGGSYEQYFGPGTRLTVT.

This clone was counted once. The chain uses TRBV27 and TRBJ2-3; D may be TRBD1 or TRBD2 (7 bases each). The CDR3 sequence is 19 residues long. CDR1 is MNHEY and CDR2 is SMNVEV in the germline V gene (reference sequence). V lost 6 bases to trimming and J lost 1 base, with 26 bases between them. The CDR3 coding sequence is TGTGCCAGCAGCACGGCCCAGGGGGGGATATTCCTAGGCACAGATACGCAGTATTTT. This sequence encodes CASSTAQGGIFLGTDTQYF.

This clone was seen more than once but under ten times. The V and J genes are TRBV12-3 or TRBV12-4 and TRBJ1-3, with unresolved D. V lost 5 bases and J 9 bases, leaving 14 bases between the germline ends. This CDR3 region has 13 residues. CDR3 nucleotide sequence: TGTGCCAGCAGTACAAGGGCTTCCAGCACCATATATTTT. Translated, it gives CASSTRASSTIYF.

The genes are TRBV6-5 and TRBJ2-3, with TRBD1 identical over 8 bases. The V segment lost 6 bases and the J segment 3 bases; nucleotides outside the gene matches: 8. Germline values: CDR1 MNHEY, CDR2 SVGAGI. The CDR3 has 15 residues. The CDR3 region is CASSPGQAFTDTQYF. As DNA, the CDR3 is TGTGCCAGCAGCCCGGGACAGGCTTTTACAGATACGCAGTATTTT.

The rearrangement links TRBV19 to TRBJ2-7, with TRBD1 as a possible D gene (5 bases). The V and J ends lost 6 bases and 0 bases respectively, with 12 bases between them. The germline CDR1 and CDR2 sequences are LNHDA and SQIVND (reference sequence). CDR3 length: 14 residues. CDR3 sequence reads: CASRLDSTSYEQYF. The CDR3, as DNA: TGTGCCAGTAGATTAGACAGTACCTCCTACGAGCAGTACTTC.

The chain recombines TRBV19 with TRBJ1-1; D not resolved. The CDR3 has 13 residues. CDR1 LNHDA and CDR2 SQIVND come from the germline V gene (reference sequence). Trimming left V 6 bases short and J 3 bases short, with 11 bases between. CDR3 DNA: TGTGCCAGTAGCGAGCGGGCGTACACTGAAGCTTTCTTT. As protein: CASSERAYTEAFF.

The chain employs TRBV19 and TRBJ2-7; 9 positions agree with TRBD1. The CDR3 spans 17 residues. Germline V gene lookup returns CDR1 LNHDA and CDR2 SQIVND (reference sequence). J gave up 6 bases and V 4 bases, and 16 bases lay outside the gene matches. CDR3 region: CASSTWTGEFANPEQYF. CDR3 DNA: TGTGCCAGTAGTACGTGGACAGGGGAATTTGCCAACCCCGAGCAGTACTTC.

V is TRBV30 and J is TRBJ2-2, with D unresolved. The CDR3 loop spans 14 amino acids. CDR1 is GTSNPN, CDR2 SVGIG, per germline (reference sequence). The V end lost 0 bases, the J end lost 6 bases, and 11 bases lay between the germline ends. The CDR3 reads CAWSVTAEPGELFF. CDR3 bases: TGTGCCTGGAGTGTAACAGCAGAACCCGGGGAGCTGTTTTTT.

The chain links TRBV18 to TRBJ1-5, with TRBD1 as a possible D gene (5 bases). The CDR3 spans 14 residues. Germline loops: CDR1 KGHSH, CDR2 LQKENI. Trimming stripped 2 bases from V and 7 bases from J, with 12 bases between. The CDR3 DNA reads TGTGCCAGCTCACCAAGGGGTGGGGGACAGCCCCAGCATTTT. Residues: CASSPRGGGQPQHF.

This chain connects TRBV6-5 to TRBJ2-7, with TRBD2 identical over 12 bases. V was pared by 6 bases and J by 7 bases, with 4 bases of the junction left unmatched. The germline V gene encodes CDR1 MNHEY and CDR2 SVGAGI. The CDR3 runs 13 residues. The CDR3 DNA is TGTGCCAGCAGCCTAGCGGGGGGGCGGGAGCAGTACTTC. Its protein is CASSLAGGREQYF.

The chain couples TRBV6-2 or TRBV6-3 to TRBJ2-7; TRBD2 matches at 7 bases. The CDR3 is made up of 17 amino acids. Germline V CDR1 and CDR2: MNHEY, SVGEGT. The trim removed 4 bases at V and 6 bases at J, leaving 18 bases unmatched. CDR3: CASSLSQEGGAPSEQYF. The CDR3 DNA reads as TGTGCCAGCAGTTTAAGCCAAGAGGGAGGGGCCCCATCCGAGCAGTACTTC.

V is TRBV7-8 and J is TRBJ2-7; a possible D gene is TRBD1 (5 bases). From germline, CDR1 is SGHVS and CDR2 FQNEAQ. V was cut by 4 bases and J by 2 bases, with 15 bases left in between. The CDR3 contains 15 residues. DNA for the CDR3: TGTGCCAGCAGCTCTAGGGGTCCGACCGCCTACGAGCAGTACTTC. Its translation: CASSSRGPTAYEQYF. The full variable domain, its missing parts supplied by reference TRBV7-8 and TRBJ2-7, is GAGVSQSPRYKVAKRGQDVALRCDPISGHVSLFWYQQALGQGPEFLTYFQNEAQLDKSGLPSDRFFAERPEGSVSTLKIQRTQQEDSAVYLCASSSRGPTAYEQYFGPGTRLTVT.

The rearrangement joins TRBV5-1 to TRBJ2-5; 12 bases fit TRBD1. Germline CDR1 reads SGHRS; CDR2 reads YFSETQ. J was trimmed by 5 bases and V by 2 bases; bases with no gene match: 4. The CDR3 has 15 residues. The CDR3 protein is CASSLEGQGAETQYF. The CDR3 DNA sequence: TGCGCCAGCAGCTTAGAGGGACAGGGGGCCGAGACCCAGTACTTC.

V and J are TRBV6-1 and TRBJ2-1; TRBD1 or TRBD2 may be the D gene (5 bases each). Germline V gives CDR1 MNHNS, CDR2 SASEGT. The germline V and J ends were trimmed by 4 bases and 0 bases, with 16 bases remaining between them. The CDR3 is made up of 17 amino acids. The CDR3 DNA reads TGTGCCAGCAGTGTAAGAAAGGGGACGAGCTCCTACAATGAGCAGTTCTTC. Translating it yields CASSVRKGTSSYNEQFF.

The chain employs TRBV6-1 and TRBJ2-5; D gene uncertain. CDR1 is MNHNS and CDR2 is SASEGT in the germline V gene. The CDR3 is made up of 14 amino acids. V was pared by 3 bases and J by 11 bases, with 19 bases between. The chain's CDR3 is CASSDLAALVGQYF. The CDR3 DNA is TGTGCCAGCAGTGATTTGGCCGCGTTAGTAGGACAGTACTTC.

The table lists this clone with a few counts. The CDR3: CASSPSSGPPYEQYF. The CDR3 DNA sequence: TGTGCCAGCAGCCCTTCTAGCGGCCCTCCCTACGAGCAGTACTTC. The chain combines TRBV7-3 with TRBJ2-7; 7 bases fit TRBD2. Looked up from germline, CDR1 is SGHTA and CDR2 is FQGTGA. J lost 2 bases, V lost 5 bases, and 9 bases had no gene match. This CDR3 has 15 amino acids.

This chain joins TRBV12-5 and TRBJ2-3; D perhaps matches TRBD1 (5 bases). The CDR3 is 14 residues long. The V gene's germline CDR1 is LGHNT and CDR2 FRNRAP. V was shortened by 6 bases and J by 1 base, with 11 bases between the two germline ends. CDR3: CASGQGFGTDTQYF. The CDR3 bases are TGTGCTAGTGGGCAGGGATTTGGCACAGATACGCAGTATTTT.

In its sample, this clone was seen a few times. V gene TRBV7-9 combines with J gene TRBJ2-1; 10 nucleotides line up with TRBD2. In germline, CDR1 is SEHNR, CDR2 FQNEAQ (reference sequence). The CDR3 contains 16 residues. Trimming cost V 2 bases and J 5 bases; bases outside gene matches: 6. The CDR3 DNA reads TGTGCCAGCAGCTTAAGTCTAGCGGGAGCCCACAATGAGCAGTTCTTC. Its protein product is CASSLSLAGAHNEQFF.

This clone occurred a few times. The chain carries TRBV19 and TRBJ1-6; no firm D call. The germline V gene has CDR1 LNHDA and CDR2 SQIVND (reference sequence). The V end was cut by 6 bases, the J end by 0 bases, with 12 bases between. The CDR3 covers 16 residues. The CDR3 region has the DNA TGTGCCAGTAGGAACCCTAAGAGCTCCTATAATTCACCCCTCCACTTT. Translating it yields CASRNPKSSYNSPLHF.

This clone has a single count. V usage is TRBV9 and J usage is TRBJ2-1; TRBD1 agrees at 7 bases. CDR3 length equals 15 residues. V lost 4 bases and J lost 4; bases outside the gene matches: 8. The germline V gene encodes CDR1 SGDLS and CDR2 YYNGEE. Written as DNA, the CDR3 is TGTGCCAGCAGCCCACAGGGGCCCTCTTACAATGAGCAGTTCTTC. The encoded protein is CASSPQGPSYNEQFF.

The chain combines TRBV2 with TRBJ2-2; D is unclear. CDR1 is SNHLY and CDR2 is FYNNEI in the germline V gene. There are 15 residues in the CDR3. V gave up 2 bases and J gave up 3 bases, with 10 bases separating them. The CDR3 DNA reads TGTGCCAGCAGTGAACAGCGTTCGGACACCGGGGAGCTGTTTTTT. It encodes CASSEQRSDTGELFF.